The sample holds many counts of the clone carrying this T cell receptor beta chain. What it recognizes is unknown. This sample is drawn from a study of CD8 T cells in ankylosing spondylitis. Study results and limitations: Clones that were linked to disease were CD8+ and were relatively rare in peripheral blood. The clones that were linked to disease were reported to be significantly enriched in matched synovial fluid samples from ankylosing spondylitis patients. Prior literature has documented some motif variants in synovial fluid and blood from reactive arthritis.

The CDR3 covers 13 residues. V was clipped by 3 bases and J by 1 base; unmatched bases: 2. Germline loops: CDR1 DFQATT, CDR2 SNEGSKA (reference sequence). In making TCR beta libraries, quantitative 5'-RACE with molecular barcodes was used. TCRdb passed the 5' RACE reads through MiXCR, listing each CDR3 protein once. The data show some 200,000 distinct CDR3 sequences, roughly 24% seen once. The genes are TRBV20-1 and TRBJ1-1; the match to TRBD1 covers 7 bases. Source material: blood, either unsorted or a sorted T cell fraction (not recorded which). The receptor comes from a male donor with ankylosing spondylitis or in good health (not recorded which). The CDR3 sequence is CSASNRGNTEAFF. CDR3 DNA: TGCAGTGCTAGCAACAGGGGGAACACTGAAGCTTTCTTT.